The next 6 T cell receptor beta chains were all read from a single sample in a study of blood T cell repertoires in COVID-19. Profiling relied on immunoSEQ multiplex PCR, and the TCRdb table lists in-frame clones only, not all of them. The sample has about 210,000 clones; 70% to 90% are singletons. Sequenced: peripheral blood. These receptors were obtained from a man in his forties or fifties with acute or convalescent COVID-19.

The rearrangement uses TRBV7-9 and TRBJ1-1; 7 nucleotides line up with TRBD1. V dropped 5 bases and J dropped 4; count of bases not matched to a gene: 10. Germline V gene data show CDR1 as SEHNR and CDR2 as FQNEAQ (reference sequence). The CDR3 is made up of 15 amino acids. CDR3 protein: CASSQPQTGRTEAFF. CDR3 DNA sequence: TGTGCCAGCAGCCAACCCCAGACAGGGCGCACTGAAGCTTTCTTT.

As for this clone: Other DNA sequences within the sample encode an identical CDR3. The J gene is TRBJ1-4, the V gene TRBV5-1, with TRBD1 matching over 9 bases. Germline assignment: CDR1 SGHRS and CDR2 YFSETQ. The CDR3 extends over 14 amino acids. Unmatched junction bases numbered 2, after V lost 0 bases and J lost 8 bases. CDR3 protein: CASSLGQGGEKLFF. Written as DNA, the CDR3 is TGCGCCAGCAGCTTGGGACAGGGGGGCGAAAAACTGTTTTTT.

The V call is TRBV30, the J call TRBJ2-7; either TRBD1 or TRBD2 may fit D (5 bases each). In germline, CDR1 is GTSNPN, CDR2 SVGIG (reference sequence). The CDR3 is 14 residues long. Trimming cost V 5 bases and J 2 bases, with 16 bases left between them. The CDR3 DNA reads as TGTGCCTGGGGAGGACACCCGATGACCTACGAGCAGTACTTC. This gives the protein CAWGGHPMTYEQYF.

V gene TRBV21-1 combines with J gene TRBJ1-1; the table's TRBD1 call for D was not verified on the DNA. TRBV21-1 is assigned pseudogene status. The CDR3 extends over 15 amino acids. In nucleotides, the CDR3 is TGTGCCAGCAGCACACCGGACACATTAACAGGTGAAGCTTTCTTT. It yields the protein CASSTPDTLTGEAFF.

The V gene is TRBV3-1 (or the pseudogene TRBV3-2), the J gene TRBJ2-5; 7 bases agree with TRBD2. Germline assignment: CDR1 LGHDT and CDR2 YNNKEL (reference sequence). The V segment lost 3 bases and the J segment 5 bases; nucleotides outside the gene matches: 9. The CDR3 contains 15 residues. The CDR3 protein is CASSQIGGEGETQYF. The CDR3 nucleotides are TGTGCCAGCAGCCAGATTGGCGGGGAGGGTGAGACCCAGTACTTC.

This chain joins TRBV19 and TRBJ2-1, with TRBD2 as a possible D gene (7 bases). Germline V gene lookup returns CDR1 LNHDA and CDR2 SQIVND (reference sequence). Trimming took 10 bases from V and 9 from J, leaving 22 bases between them. The length of the CDR3 is 14 residues. The CDR3 region has the DNA TGTGCCACCTCGGGGAGGGGGACCGCAGGTGAGCAGTTCTTC. Translating it yields CATSGRGTAGEQFF.